One and the same sample provided the 21 T cell receptor beta chains below, sequenced in a study of post-analysis software for immune sequencing data. General study findings and limits: TRBV5-6, TRBV5-1 and TRBV20-1 belonged to a set of roughly 5 TRBV segments that were more frequent in patients than controls.

Sequencing libraries made from TCR beta cDNA carried unique molecular identifiers. TCRdb analysed the PCR reads with MiXCR anew, one entry per CDR3 protein. The data hold around 400,000 distinct CDR3 sequences, with 30% to 45% observed a single time. For these TCRs, the target antigens are not known. The sequenced material came from blood. The origin of the receptors is a girl aged 2-15 years with multiple sclerosis.

V usage is TRBV3-1 and J usage is TRBJ2-1; the D gene could be TRBD1 or TRBD2 (6 bases each). The CDR3 extends over 16 amino acids. CDR1 is LGHDT, CDR2 YNNKEL, per germline (reference sequence). Trimming cost V 7 bases and J 6 bases, with 22 bases left between them. In DNA, the CDR3 is TGTGCCAGCACTCGTCAGGGAAGGGGGGACCCCAATGAGCAGTTCTTC. Encoded protein: CASTRQGRGDPNEQFF.

This clonotype was seen a handful of times. The chain employs TRBV7-2 and TRBJ2-3; 8 nucleotides match TRBD2. CDR1 and CDR2 (germline): SGHTA, FQGNSA. Losses at the gene ends were 5 bases for V and 3 bases for J; bases not matched to a gene: 10. CDR3 length equals 16 residues. CDR3 DNA sequence: TGTGCCAGCAGCCCCTCCACGGCTAGCGGGACAGATACGCAGTATTTT. Protein: CASSPSTASGTDTQYF.

Regarding this clonotype: One end of the junction is discordant with germline, which a read error may explain. The rearrangement joins TRBV27 to TRBJ2-3; possibly TRBD2 for D (6 bases). Germline-derived CDR1 and CDR2 are MNHEY and SMNVEV (reference sequence). The CDR3 is made up of 15 amino acids. The CDR3 DNA reads TGTGCCTGCAGTTCGCCGGGACTGTACACAGATACGCAGTATTTT. Translated: CACSSPGLYTDTQYF.

The V call is TRBV5-1, the J call TRBJ2-5, with a tentative D call TRBD2 (6 bases). Germline V CDR1 and CDR2: SGHRS, YFSETQ. V dropped 4 bases and J dropped 5 bases, with 18 bases sitting between them. The CDR3 loop spans 15 amino acids. The CDR3 nucleotides read TGCGCCAGCAGCCCCGGGACTCAAGCCGGGGAGACCCAGTACTTC. Residues: CASSPGTQAGETQYF. Full variable domain (remainder filled in from reference TRBV5-1 and TRBJ2-5): KAGVTQTPRYLIKTRGQQVTLSCSPISGHRSVSWYQQTPGQGLQFLFEYFSETQRNKGNFPGRFSGRQFSNSRSEMNVSTLELGDSALYLCASSPGTQAGETQYFGPGTRLLVL.

This clonotype was recorded a few times. The chain has TRBV5-1 and TRBJ1-2; 7 nucleotides align to TRBD1. V lost 0 bases and J lost 7; bases outside the gene matches: 6. The CDR3 sequence is 14 residues long. In germline, CDR1 is SGHRS, CDR2 YFSETQ. This CDR3 is CASSLEGTVGGYTF. The CDR3 nucleotides are TGCGCCAGCAGCTTGGAGGGGACAGTAGGTGGCTACACCTTC.

A few counts support this clonotype. Being one base from a much bigger clone, this may be a read error. The V call is TRBV4-3, the J call TRBJ2-5, with 13 bases that match TRBD2. The CDR3 consists of 18 residues. CDR1 and CDR2 (germline): LGHNA, YSLEER. V was pared by 0 bases and J by 11 bases, with 15 bases of the junction left unmatched. The CDR3 region is CASSQDPPGLAGANEQYF. CDR3 DNA sequence: TGCGCCAGCAGCCAAGACCCTCCCGGACTAGCGGGAGCCAATGAGCAGTACTTC.

This clonotype was detected a few times. V is TRBV5-1 and J is TRBJ2-3; 7 bases agree with TRBD2. With V trimmed by 4 bases and J by 2 bases, 10 bases remained unmatched. CDR1 is SGHRS and CDR2 is YFSETQ in the germline V gene. The CDR3 totals 16 residues. The chain's CDR3 is CASSRLSGTTTDTQYF. For the CDR3, the DNA is TGCGCCAGCAGCCGTCTTAGTGGGACTACCACAGATACGCAGTATTTT.

The rearrangement joins TRBV7-9 to TRBJ2-7; D uncertain. V was trimmed by 6 bases and J by 5 bases, leaving 11 bases between them. Per the germline V gene, CDR1 is SEHNR and CDR2 is FQNEAQ (reference sequence). The CDR3 totals 12 residues. The CDR3 DNA is TGTGCCAGCAGTACGGCGGCTAACGAGCAGTACTTC. It codes for CASSTAANEQYF. Based on the CDR3 plus reference TRBV7-9 and TRBJ2-7, the full variable domain is DTGVSQNPRHKITKRGQNVTFRCDPISEHNRLYWYRQTLGQGPEFLTYFQNEAQLEKSRLLSDRFSAERPKGSFSTLEIQRTEQGDSAMYLCASSTAANEQYFGPGTRLTVT.

The rearrangement joins TRBV6-5 to TRBJ1-5; no clear D. CDR3 length: 16 residues. V dropped 2 bases and J dropped 5 bases, with 16 bases sitting between them. In germline, CDR1 is MNHEY, CDR2 SVGAGI. CDR3 nucleotide sequence: TGTGCCAGCAGTTACGGACGGGGTAGGCCCTATCAGCCCCAGCATTTT. Protein product: CASSYGRGRPYQPQHF.

This clonotype appeared a few times. The genes are TRBV10-3 and TRBJ2-7; TRBD1 matches 9 bases. With V trimmed by 3 bases and J by 4 bases, 4 bases remained unmatched. There are 14 residues in the CDR3. The V gene's germline CDR1 is ENHRY and CDR2 SYGVKD. The CDR3 here is CAISDRDREYEQYF. The CDR3 nucleotides read TGTGCCATCAGTGACCGGGACAGGGAATACGAGCAGTACTTC.

The chain links TRBV28 to TRBJ2-7; D uncertain. V was cut by 3 bases and J by 3 bases, with 12 bases left in between. The germline V gene encodes CDR1 MDHEN and CDR2 SYDVKM. The CDR3 sequence is 14 residues long. CDR3 coding DNA: TGTGCCAGCAGTTTCCGCAGTGTCGGCTACGAGCAGTACTTC. This sequence encodes CASSFRSVGYEQYF.

The chain links TRBV4-1 to TRBJ2-1, with TRBD2 identical over 8 bases. The CDR3 is 18 residues long. V gave up 4 bases and J gave up 2 bases; unmatched junction bases: 13. Germline V gene lookup returns CDR1 MGHRA and CDR2 YSYEKL. In nucleotides, the CDR3 is TGCGCCAGCAGCCTAATGAGCGGGAGAGTCGGCCCCTACAATGAGCAGTTCTTC. Its translation: CASSLMSGRVGPYNEQFF.

A few counts support this clonotype. The chain employs TRBV18 and TRBJ2-3, with D uncertain. V dropped 0 bases and J dropped 0 bases, with 10 bases sitting between them. The germline V gene has CDR1 KGHSH and CDR2 LQKENI. The CDR3 is 16 amino acids. CDR3 sequence: CASSPPGLPSTDTQYF. The CDR3 DNA is TGTGCCAGCTCACCACCGGGTCTTCCTAGCACAGATACGCAGTATTTT.

CDR3 nucleotides: TGCAGTGCTAGAGGTTGGCGGGAGCTCAATGAGCAGTTCTTC. Its protein is CSARGWRELNEQFF. The V and J genes are TRBV20-1 and TRBJ2-1; 7 bases map to TRBD2. The ends lost 1 base at V and 6 bases at J; junction bases unmatched: 6. Germline CDR1 DFQATT, CDR2 SNEGSKA (reference sequence). This CDR3 contains 14 residues.

V and J are TRBV6-2 or TRBV6-3 and TRBJ2-5; 7 nucleotides agree with TRBD1. The CDR3 has 14 residues. V was pared by 2 bases and J by 11 bases, with 11 bases of the junction left unmatched. The germline gives CDR1 MNHEY, CDR2 SVGEGT. The CDR3 spells CASSYVLGTAEQYF. The CDR3 nucleotides are TGTGCCAGCAGTTACGTCCTAGGGACAGCTGAGCAGTACTTC.

This clonotype was detected a few times. The CDR3 loop reads CASSPPAPGYEQYF. The CDR3 DNA is TGTGCCAGCAGCCCACCGGCCCCAGGTTACGAGCAGTACTTC. The chain has TRBV7-2 and TRBJ2-7, with D hard to call. Germline V lookup: CDR1 SGHTA, CDR2 FQGNSA. V was cut by 5 bases and J by 4 bases, with 15 bases left in between. The CDR3 spans 14 residues.

Comments on this clonotype: A junction boundary mismatches the germline segment, possibly from a read error. This chain joins TRBV2 and TRBJ2-5, with a tentative D call TRBD2 (5 bases). CDR3 length: 15 amino acids. Germline V gene lookup returns CDR1 SNHLY and CDR2 FYNNEI. The CDR3 nucleotides are TGTGCCAGCAGTGCGACGCGTCGGGGTGGGAAGACTCAGTACTTC. Translation: CASSATRRGGKTQYF.

The CDR3 reads CASSLGRGPGYTF. The CDR3 DNA sequence: TGTGCCAGCAGCTTAGGGCGGGGGCCTGGCTACACCTTC. The chain carries TRBV7-2 and TRBJ1-2; possibly TRBD1 for D (6 bases). V dropped 1 base and J dropped 7 bases, with 10 bases sitting between them. CDR3 length equals 13 residues. Germline values: CDR1 SGHTA, CDR2 FQGNSA.

This clonotype was recorded once. One end of the junction fails to match germline, which may point to a read error. The V call is TRBV12-3 or TRBV12-4, the J call TRBJ2-1, with TRBD2 matching over 7 bases. There are 14 residues in the CDR3. Here the CDR3 reads CASSFMRELGYKFF. In DNA, the CDR3 is TGCGCCAGCAGTTTCATGCGGGAGCTCGGGTATAAGTTCTTC.

This clonotype occurred a few times. The genes are TRBV7-3 and TRBJ2-1; 16 bases map to TRBD2. The CDR3 runs to 20 residues. The germline gives CDR1 SGHTA, CDR2 FQGTGA. V lost 4 bases, J lost 0 bases, and 9 bases stayed unmatched. The CDR3 bases are TGTGCCAGCAGCTCCTCCGGGACTAGCGGGAGGGGGGGCTCCTACAATGAGCAGTTCTTC. It encodes CASSSSGTSGRGGSYNEQFF. The whole variable domain, filled in from reference TRBV7-3 and TRBJ2-1, reads GAGVSQTPSNKVTEKGKYVELRCDPISGHTALYWYRQSLGQGPEFLIYFQGTGAADDSGLPNDRFFAVRPEGSVSTLKIQRTERGDSAVYLCASSSSGTSGRGGSYNEQFFGPGTRLTVL.

The rearrangement links TRBV6-5 to TRBJ1-4; tentative D call: TRBD1 (5 bases). V lost 2 bases and J lost 4, with 11 bases in between. CDR3 length: 15 amino acids. Germline CDR1 is MNHEY and CDR2 is SVGAGI. The CDR3 protein is CASSYAWGNNEKLFF. DNA for the CDR3: TGTGCCAGCAGTTACGCCTGGGGGAATAATGAAAAACTGTTTTTT.